This TCR beta chain was profiled in a study of T cells after yellow fever vaccination. In this sample, this clonotype turned up a few times. Its antigen is unknown. By 5'RACE template switching, TCR cDNA was produced, with a universal primer site and UMIs added in the process. MiXCR, run by TCRdb on the 5' RACE reads, gives a single entry per CDR3 protein. The top ten clones hold around 0.49% of a sample with under 300,000 distinct CDR3 sequences, approximately 13% of them seen once. Notes on the study in general: There was a small share of clonotypes that showed up in both the CD4 and CD8 compartments. Post-booster samples contained most primary-vaccination clones (more than 95% CD4, around 90% CD8). Although the secondary response was weaker, it peaked faster, at day 5 versus 15.

The CDR3 sequence is 14 residues long. Germline loops: CDR1 SGHTA, CDR2 FQGNSA. With 5 bases removed from V and 0 bases from J, the gap between germline ends came to 7 bases. The receptor's source is a man between 25 and 39 years old who received the YFV17D yellow fever vaccine. J is TRBJ2-2 and V is TRBV7-2, with D hard to call. This material consisted of CD4+ T cells sorted from PBMCs, taken 45 days after the yellow fever booster vaccination. The CDR3 spells CASSRNSNTGELFF. CDR3 sequence (DNA): TGTGCCAGCAGCAGAAACTCGAACACCGGGGAGCTGTTTTTT. The variable domain in full, completed from reference TRBV7-2 and TRBJ2-2, reads GAGVSQSPSNKVTEKGKDVELRCDPISGHTALYWYRQSLGQGLEFLIYFQGNSAPDKSGLPSDRFSAERTGGSVSTLTIQRTQQEDSAVYLCASSRNSNTGELFFGEGSRLTVL.